A single sample is the source of the 4 T cell receptor beta chains below, sequenced in a study of T cell repertoires in cytomegalovirus infection. MiXCR, run by TCRdb on the reads, gives a single entry per CDR3 protein. The sample consists of about 300,000 distinct CDR3 sequences, roughly a tenth of them appearing once. Material: PBMCs. These receptors were collected from a human donor in good health (CMV status not recorded). Some clones in this sample may be carry-over from other donors' samples.

This clonotype was picked up a small number of times. The CDR3 DNA is TGTGCCAGTAGTCCGAGGGACAGTGATGGCTACACCTTC. Its translation: CASSPRDSDGYTF. The rearrangement uses TRBV19 and TRBJ1-2, with 7 bases lining up with TRBD1. The V gene end was trimmed by 5 bases and the J gene end by 6 bases; junction bases not matched to a gene: 6. This CDR3 is built from 13 residues. Germline V gene data show CDR1 as LNHDA and CDR2 as SQIVND (reference sequence).

This clonotype was picked up many times. V gene TRBV12-3 or TRBV12-4 combines with J gene TRBJ1-1, with a weak D call TRBD1 (5 bases). V was clipped by 3 bases and J by 3 bases, with 11 bases between them. CDR3 size: 14 residues. CDR3 bases: TGTGCCAGCAGTTTTAATAGGGGAGACACTGAAGCTTTCTTT. Protein sequence: CASSFNRGDTEAFF.

This clonotype was recorded a few times. The CDR3 coding sequence is TGCAGTGCTAGAGGGCCACCACAGGGCAATCAGCCCCAGCATTTT. It is translated as CSARGPPQGNQPQHF. This chain joins TRBV20-1 and TRBJ1-5; D possibly corresponds to TRBD1 (5 bases). Germline lookup yields CDR1 DFQATT and CDR2 SNEGSKA (reference sequence). The CDR3 spans 15 residues. V lost 1 base to trimming and J lost 2 bases, with 12 bases between them.

A few counts support this clonotype. The chain is built from TRBV10-3 and TRBJ1-1; no clear D. V dropped 5 bases and J dropped 5 bases, with 15 bases sitting between them. Germline CDR1 ENHRY, CDR2 SYGVKD. The CDR3 length is 14 residues. The CDR3 DNA reads TGTGCCATCAGTAGGTCGGTCGGCGGGACTGAAGCTTTCTTT. Its translation is CAISRSVGGTEAFF.